This TCR beta chain stems from a study of T-cell memory formation after mild COVID-19. The CDR3 length is 13 residues. V lost 6 bases and J lost 6, with 14 bases in between. Per the germline V gene, CDR1 is ENHRY and CDR2 is SYGVKD. The authors produced TCR alpha and TCR beta cDNA libraries with sample barcodes and UMIs by 5'RACE using constant-segment primers. Each CDR3 protein is one row after TCRdb ran MiXCR on the 5' RACE reads. Here the sample spans 350,000 to 400,000 distinct CDR3 sequences, approximately 15% being singletons. Study results and limitations: Clones which contracted sat mainly in CM and EM if CD4+, and in EMRA if CD8+.

As to this clonotype: Its antigen is still unknown.

Sequencing input: PBMCs or a T cell subset sorted from them (not recorded which). This sequence was found in a man between 18 and 35 years old who had mild COVID-19 (a few samples of this study predate the infection). Cell type and time point are not known. The rearrangement joins TRBV10-3 to TRBJ1-2; D might be TRBD1 (6 bases). For the CDR3, the DNA is TGTGCCATCAGAGTGACAGGTGCGGATGGCTACACCTTC. It yields the protein CAIRVTGADGYTF.